The 10 T cell receptor beta chains given below trace back to one sample, sequenced in a study of pediatric ulcerative colitis (dated by TCRdb to 2018 to 2020). The library was prepared using the immunoSEQ multiplex PCR assay. This immuneACCESS table, as held by TCRdb, lists in-frame sequences with V and J called but not all clones. Of the missing ones, under half trace to an unresolved V gene in checked studies; the others have no known cause. Recorded for this sample are some 60,000 clones; around 80% of them occurred a single time. Of the sample, roughly 5.2% is held by the ten largest clones. The sample was blood. These receptors were collected from a boy aged 5-17 years with moderate ulcerative colitis.

The rearrangement uses TRBV6-5 and TRBJ1-4; 7 positions match TRBD1. The CDR3 runs 14 residues. The germline CDR1 and CDR2 sequences are MNHEY and SVGAGI. The V and J ends lost 0 bases and 10 bases, in that order; junction bases with no gene match: 5. The CDR3 here is CASSYSGGRAKLFF. DNA for the CDR3: TGTGCCAGCAGTTACTCAGGGGGCCGGGCAAAACTGTTTTTT.

This clone has just a few counts. CDR3 DNA: TGCGCCAGCAGCTTGGACCCCCAAGGCGGCTACACCTTC. Translating gives CASSLDPQGGYTF. The V call is TRBV5-1, the J call TRBJ1-2; D gene unclear. The CDR3 runs to 13 residues. The V end lost 0 bases, the J end lost 8 bases, and 11 bases lay between the germline ends. Germline V gene data show CDR1 as SGHRS and CDR2 as YFSETQ.

The rearrangement links TRBV11-2 to TRBJ1-4; 8 bases line up with TRBD1. V was pared by 5 bases and J by 3 bases, with 8 bases of the junction left unmatched. Looked up from germline, CDR1 is SGHAT and CDR2 is FQNNGV. The CDR3 sequence is 16 residues long. The CDR3 sequence: CASSPGADRANEKLFF. The CDR3 DNA reads TGTGCCAGCAGCCCGGGGGCGGACAGGGCTAATGAAAAACTGTTTTTT. Looking up the rest from reference TRBV11-2 and TRBJ1-4 gives the full variable domain: EAGVAQSPRYKIIEKRQSVAFWCNPISGHATLYWYQQILGQGPKLLIQFQNNGVVDDSQLPKDRFSAERLKGVDSTLKIQPAKLEDSAVYLCASSPGADRANEKLFFGSGTQLSVL.

This chain joins TRBV14 and TRBJ2-7, with 9 bases aligning to TRBD2. J gave up 4 bases and V 10 bases, and 8 bases lay outside the gene matches. The CDR3 contains 13 residues. Germline V CDR1 and CDR2: SGHDN, FVKESK. CDR3 in DNA: TGTGCCAACGGGACTAGCCAGACTTACGAGCAGTACTTC. Its protein is CANGTSQTYEQYF.

The chain recombines TRBV15 with TRBJ2-7, with 7 bases that match TRBD2. This CDR3 spans 18 amino acids. The germline CDR1 and CDR2 sequences are LNHNV and YYDKDF (reference sequence). The V and J ends lost 3 bases and 2 bases, in that order; junction bases with no gene match: 16. Here the CDR3 reads CATSRSELAALKTYEQYF. In DNA form, the CDR3 reads TGTGCCACCAGCAGGTCGGAGCTAGCGGCCTTAAAAACCTACGAGCAGTACTTC.

The V and J genes are TRBV6-1 and TRBJ2-7; D may match TRBD1 or TRBD2 (5 bases each). Germline V gene sequence: CDR1 MNHNS, CDR2 SASEGT. The CDR3 has 14 amino acids. V lost 6 bases to trimming and J lost 3 bases, with 15 bases between them. In DNA, the CDR3 is TGTGCCAGCAGGGAATACGTGGGGGACTACGAGCAGTACTTC. It yields the protein CASREYVGDYEQYF.

The chain carries TRBV2 and TRBJ1-5, with D maybe TRBD1 (5 bases). Trimming removed 5 bases from V and 2 bases from J, with 13 bases in between. Germline CDR1 SNHLY, CDR2 FYNNEI. CDR3 length: 15 amino acids. This CDR3 is CASSPQELGNQPQHF. In DNA form, the CDR3 reads TGTGCCAGCAGTCCACAGGAATTGGGCAATCAGCCCCAGCATTTT.

This clone was observed a few times. The chain joins TRBV14 to TRBJ1-2, with D perhaps TRBD1 (5 bases). The V end lost 1 base, the J end lost 4 bases, and 10 bases lay between the germline ends. The V gene's germline CDR1 is SGHDN and CDR2 FVKESK. CDR3 length: 14 residues. CDR3 coding DNA: TGTGCCAGCAGCCAAGGCCAGGGCGCCTATGGCTACACCTTC. Encoded protein: CASSQGQGAYGYTF.

The chain combines TRBV29-1 with TRBJ1-5, with unresolved D. Germline V CDR1 and CDR2: SQVTM, ANQGSEA. The CDR3 consists of 13 residues. V lost 4 bases and J 1 base, leaving 8 bases between the germline ends. This CDR3 reads CSVVSGSNQPQHF. CDR3 DNA: TGCAGCGTTGTCTCCGGGAGCAATCAGCCCCAGCATTTT.

The V call is TRBV5-4, the J call TRBJ2-5; 10 bases line up with TRBD1. CDR3 length: 14 residues. Germline lookup yields CDR1 SGHNT and CDR2 YYREEE (reference sequence). Losses at the gene ends were 3 bases for V and 5 bases for J; bases not matched to a gene: 4. DNA for the CDR3: TGTGCCAGCAGCTATGGACAGGGGGTCGAGACCCAGTACTTC. Translation: CASSYGQGVETQYF.